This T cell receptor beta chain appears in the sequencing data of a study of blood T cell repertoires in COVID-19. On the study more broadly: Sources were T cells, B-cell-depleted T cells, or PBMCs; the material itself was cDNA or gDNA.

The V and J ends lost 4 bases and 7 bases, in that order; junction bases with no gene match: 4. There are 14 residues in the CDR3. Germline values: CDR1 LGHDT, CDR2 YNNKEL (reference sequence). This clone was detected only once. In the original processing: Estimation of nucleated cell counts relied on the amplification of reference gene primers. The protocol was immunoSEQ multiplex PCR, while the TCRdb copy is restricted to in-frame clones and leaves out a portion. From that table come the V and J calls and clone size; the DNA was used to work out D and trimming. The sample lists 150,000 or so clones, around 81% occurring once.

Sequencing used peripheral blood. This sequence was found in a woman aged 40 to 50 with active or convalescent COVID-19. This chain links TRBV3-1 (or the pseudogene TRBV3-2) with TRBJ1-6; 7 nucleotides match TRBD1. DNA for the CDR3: TGTGCCAGCAGCCGCGGACAGGAAAATTCACCCCTCCACTTT. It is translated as CASSRGQENSPLHF.